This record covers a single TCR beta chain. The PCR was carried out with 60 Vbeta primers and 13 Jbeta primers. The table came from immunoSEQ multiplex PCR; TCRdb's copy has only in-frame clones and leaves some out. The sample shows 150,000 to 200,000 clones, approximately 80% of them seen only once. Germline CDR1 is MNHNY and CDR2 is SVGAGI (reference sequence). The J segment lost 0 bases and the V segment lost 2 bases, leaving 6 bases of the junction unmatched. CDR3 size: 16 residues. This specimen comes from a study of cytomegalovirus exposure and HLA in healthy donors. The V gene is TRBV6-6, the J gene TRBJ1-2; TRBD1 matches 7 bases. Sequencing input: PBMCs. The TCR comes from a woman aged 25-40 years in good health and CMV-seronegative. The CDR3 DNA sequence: TGTGCCAGCAGTTACCCAATAGGGGGCACTAACTATGGCTACACCTTC. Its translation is CASSYPIGGTNYGYTF.